These T cell receptor beta chains were read from a single sample in a study of blood T cell repertoires in COVID-19. Assay used: immunoSEQ multiplex PCR; TCRdb lists only in-frame clones, some missing. The sample lists approximately 270,000 clones; 89% were seen once. Sequenced input: PBMCs or T cells enriched from blood (not recorded which). Every receptor here comes from a woman between 55 and 75 years old who had recovered from COVID-19. Both conserved end residues are part of each CDR3.

J gene	V gene	CDR3 protein
TRBJ2-5	TRBV3-1/TRBV3-2	CASSRQVSQETQYF
TRBJ2-7	TRBV19	CASSSGGLTYEQYF
TRBJ2-1	TRBV25-1	CASRQGNSYNEQFF
TRBJ2-2	TRBV30	CAWSVAGAPLSYTGELFF
TRBJ2-7	TRBV3-1/TRBV3-2	CASSQDWASGGVQQYF
TRBJ2-3	TRBV11-2	CASSLGVRGPTDTQYF
TRBJ1-5	TRBV28	CASSLRDRRKPQHF
TRBJ2-2	TRBV19	CASSIQGTGRTGELFF
TRBJ2-7	TRBV18	CASSLGTLSSYEQYF
TRBJ1-2	TRBV18	CASSSPTLTGARGYTF
TRBJ2-7	TRBV3-1/TRBV3-2	CASSQGGDRAHEQYF
TRBJ2-7	TRBV5-8	CASSLGSRGAPSYEQYF
TRBJ1-1	TRBV5-3	CARCRPTGMNTEAFF
TRBJ1-4	TRBV4-2	CASSRSGELNEKLFF
TRBJ1-2	TRBV27	CASSFNGRDGYTF
TRBJ1-3	TRBV6-5	CASTLDRVGNTIYF
TRBJ2-1	TRBV28	CASSLMGQEKKGQFF